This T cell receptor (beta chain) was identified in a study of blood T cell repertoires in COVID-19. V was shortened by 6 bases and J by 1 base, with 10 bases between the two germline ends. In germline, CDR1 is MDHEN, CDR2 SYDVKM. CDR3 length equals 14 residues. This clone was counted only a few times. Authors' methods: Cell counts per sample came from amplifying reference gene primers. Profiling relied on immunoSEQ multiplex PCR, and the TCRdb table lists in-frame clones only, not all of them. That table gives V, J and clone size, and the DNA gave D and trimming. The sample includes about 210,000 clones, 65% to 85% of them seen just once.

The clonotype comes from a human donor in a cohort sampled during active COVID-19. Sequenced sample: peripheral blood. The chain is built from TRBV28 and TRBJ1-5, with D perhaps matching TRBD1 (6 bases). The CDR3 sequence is CASRRQASNQPQHF. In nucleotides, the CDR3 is TGTGCCAGCAGGAGACAGGCGAGCAATCAGCCCCAGCATTTT.